This T cell receptor (beta chain) is drawn from a study of Graves' ophthalmopathy and Graves' hyperthyroidism. Study details: Peripheral blood was gathered at first diagnosis, ahead of any treatment whatsoever.

Under 3 months in duration, the ophthalmopathy in affected donors had moderate-to-severe activity, CAS ≥3 and NOSPECS ≥4. Looked up from germline, CDR1 is WSHSY and CDR2 is SAAADI. This CDR3 region has 14 residues. Regarding this clonotype: Germline is not matched at one junction end, which may reflect a read error.

RNA transcripts yielded amplified TCR beta CDR3 regions. HTBI-primed first-round RT-PCR preceded second-round multiplex PCR. TCRdb ran MiXCR on the multiplex PCR reads and lists one entry per CDR3 protein. The repertoire holds 740,000 or so distinct CDR3 sequences, with around 40% as singletons. The origin of this receptor is an adult man with Graves' ophthalmopathy. This rearrangement joins TRBV10-2 to TRBJ2-7, with 9 bases matching TRBD2. The sequenced sample was peripheral blood. The CDR3 loop reads CASEGPAGGLEQYF. The DNA of the CDR3 is TGTGCCAGCGAAGGCCCGGCGGGGGGGCTCGAGCAGTACTTC.